This T cell receptor (beta chain) originates from a study of Graves' ophthalmopathy and Graves' hyperthyroidism. General study points: The majority of expanded thyroid clonotypes above 0.001 frequency also occurred in blood.

The table lists this clonotype with many counts. Its antigen remains unknown. TCR beta CDR3 amplification used RNA transcripts. The first-round RT-PCR employed HTBI primers together with the Qiagen OneStep RT-PCR kit. A multiplex PCR was then performed as the second round. TCRdb passed the multiplex PCR reads through MiXCR, listing each CDR3 protein once. The sample shows 650,000 to 900,000 distinct CDR3 sequences, 40% of them seen only once. Pregnancy or lactation, uncontrolled infections and other autoimmune diseases were grounds for excluding patients. Clinicians made diagnoses from clinical symptoms, serum thyroxine, TRAb, thyroid ultrasound and orbital computed tomography. The sample was peripheral blood. This TCR was sampled from an adult man with Graves' ophthalmopathy.

CDR3 bases: TGTGCCAGCAGGAGGGCGGAAGCTGGCTACACCTTC. Protein sequence: CASRRAEAGYTF. The rearrangement links TRBV2 to TRBJ1-2; D gene unclear. This CDR3 comprises 12 residues. Germline V CDR1 and CDR2: SNHLY, FYNNEI. With 6 bases removed from V and 7 bases from J, the gap between germline ends came to 12 bases.